The 11 T cell receptor beta chains presented below share a single source sample, sequenced in a study of shared clonotypes between healthy human individuals. Only CD45RO-negative cells positively selected for CCR7 counted as naive CD8 cells, so terminally differentiated effector memory CD45RA+ cells were excluded. The table came from immunoSEQ multiplex PCR; TCRdb's copy has only in-frame clones and leaves some out. The sample carries roughly 2 million clones, about 95% recorded once. The sample consisted of naive CD8+ T cells sorted from blood. Receptor source: a man in his late teens or twenties in good health.

The CDR3 sequence is CTSSQNPGGERFNTEAFF. Written as DNA, the CDR3 is TGCACCAGCAGCCAAAACCCGGGTGGAGAAAGATTTAACACTGAAGCTTTCTTT. The chain uses TRBV1 and TRBJ1-1. TRBV1 is shown as a pseudogene. The CDR3 extends over 18 amino acids.

The chain has TRBV4-1 and TRBJ1-2, with 8 bases matching TRBD1. The CDR3 spans 18 residues. The V segment lost 0 bases and the J segment 4 bases; nucleotides outside the gene matches: 13. The germline V gene encodes CDR1 MGHRA and CDR2 YSYEKL. Here the CDR3 reads CASSQDPGQADSFYGYTF. In DNA, the CDR3 is TGCGCCAGCAGCCAAGATCCGGGACAGGCGGACTCCTTCTATGGCTACACCTTC.

This chain joins TRBV19 and TRBJ2-1, with D perhaps given as TRBD1 or TRBD2 (5 bases each). Germline loops: CDR1 LNHDA, CDR2 SQIVND (reference sequence). CDR3 length: 17 residues. V shed 3 bases and J shed 4 bases, with 19 bases lying between them. CDR3 sequence (DNA): TGTGCCAGTAGTATTATCGGTAAGGGGACCTCGTACAATGAGCAGTTCTTC. It translates to CASSIIGKGTSYNEQFF.

The V gene is TRBV15, the J gene TRBJ1-1, with D unclear. Germline CDR1 LNHNV, CDR2 YYDKDF (reference sequence). This CDR3 is built from 14 residues. With 2 bases removed from V and 1 base from J, the gap between germline ends came to 8 bases. CDR3: CATSRPTGNTEAFF. In DNA, the CDR3 is TGTGCCACCAGCAGACCCACCGGGAACACTGAAGCTTTCTTT.

The V and J genes are TRBV19 and TRBJ2-5; D gene unclear. Germline loops: CDR1 LNHDA, CDR2 SQIVND (reference sequence). The V and J ends lost 3 bases and 3 bases respectively, with 23 bases between them. This CDR3 is 18 amino acids long. This CDR3 is CASSIPRGPTQNEETQYF. CDR3 in DNA: TGTGCCAGTAGTATCCCCCGCGGACCGACCCAGAATGAAGAGACCCAGTACTTC.

The chain uses TRBV29-1 and TRBJ1-3; TRBD1 matches at 7 bases. Looked up from germline, CDR1 is SQVTM and CDR2 is ANQGSEA. The CDR3 has 14 amino acids. After removal of 3 bases from V and 1 base from J, the junction contained 3 bases not matched to a gene. CDR3 residues: CSVEGTESGNTIYF. CDR3 bases: TGCAGCGTTGAGGGGACAGAGTCTGGAAACACCATATATTTT.

This clone showed up just once. The gene calls are TRBV29-1 and TRBJ2-7, with D tentatively TRBD2 (6 bases). The germline V gene has CDR1 SQVTM and CDR2 ANQGSEA. CDR3 size: 14 residues. Between the trimmed V and J ends, which lost 2 bases and 6 bases, there was a span of 17 bases. CDR3 loop: CSVEIWGDQVEQYF. CDR3 DNA sequence: TGCAGCGTTGAAATTTGGGGGGACCAGGTCGAGCAGTACTTC.

The rearrangement joins TRBV4-3 to TRBJ2-7; 10 positions match TRBD1. This CDR3 spans 14 amino acids. V was pared by 5 bases and J by 4 bases, with 5 bases of the junction left unmatched. Per the germline V gene, CDR1 is LGHNA and CDR2 is YSLEER. Here the CDR3 DNA reads TGCGCCAGCAGCTCCGGGACAGGGGAATACGAGCAGTACTTC. Protein: CASSSGTGEYEQYF.

Worth noting for this clone: Other nucleotide sequences from this sample produce the same CDR3. The gene calls are TRBV5-4 and TRBJ2-7; the D is unclear. The germline gives CDR1 SGHNT, CDR2 YYREEE (reference sequence). The ends were cut back, 3 bases at V and 2 bases at J, with 3 bases in the middle. This CDR3 has 11 amino acids. Written as DNA, the CDR3 is TGTGCCAGCAGCTCTACCTACGAGCAGTACTTC. Its protein is CASSSTYEQYF.

The gene calls are TRBV7-9 and TRBJ2-7, with D possibly TRBD2 on 6 matching bases. This CDR3 comprises 16 residues. V lost 1 base and J lost 6, with 19 bases in between. Germline V lookup: CDR1 SEHNR, CDR2 FQNEAQ (reference sequence). CDR3 amino acids: CASSLVRHSLASEQYF. Written as DNA, the CDR3 is TGTGCCAGCAGCTTAGTCCGACACTCACTAGCTTCCGAGCAGTACTTC. Full variable domain (remainder filled in from reference TRBV7-9 and TRBJ2-7): DTGVSQNPRHKITKRGQNVTFRCDPISEHNRLYWYRQTLGQGPEFLTYFQNEAQLEKSRLLSDRFSAERPKGSFSTLEIQRTEQGDSAMYLCASSLVRHSLASEQYFGPGTRLTVT.

This clone showed up just a few times. The J gene is TRBJ1-2, the V gene TRBV30; 8 nucleotides line up with TRBD1. This CDR3 comprises 13 residues. CDR1 is GTSNPN and CDR2 is SVGIG in the germline V gene (reference sequence). Trimming removed 4 bases from V and 8 bases from J; junction bases left unmatched: 9. The CDR3 loop is CAWKGQGSGGYTF. The CDR3 DNA sequence: TGTGCCTGGAAAGGACAGGGATCGGGAGGCTACACCTTC.